One and the same sample provided the 10 T cell receptor beta chains below, sequenced in a study of blood T cell repertoires in COVID-19. Profiled with immunoSEQ multiplex PCR; TCRdb holds only in-frame clones, not every one. The sample has some 37,000 clones; approximately 84% are singletons. The sequenced sample was peripheral blood. Receptors were obtained from an elderly man with active or convalescent COVID-19.

V gene TRBV7-2 combines with J gene TRBJ1-6, with 7 bases fitting TRBD1. The CDR3 extends over 17 amino acids. Germline assignment: CDR1 SGHTA and CDR2 FQGNSA. V lost 0 bases, J lost 10 bases, and 12 bases stayed unmatched. CDR3 in DNA: TGTGCCAGCAGCTTAGCTGGTTGGGGAAACAGGGGATCACCCCTCCACTTT. It encodes CASSLAGWGNRGSPLHF.

This chain joins TRBV4-2 and TRBJ1-1, with 8 nucleotides matching TRBD1. The CDR3 is made up of 14 amino acids. The V gene's germline CDR1 is LGHNA and CDR2 YNFKEQ. With 4 bases clipped from V and 3 bases from J, the junction kept 4 bases outside the gene matches. For the CDR3, the DNA is TGTGCCAGCAGCCTCGGACAGGGAGACACTGAAGCTTTCTTT. It translates to CASSLGQGDTEAFF.

The V gene is TRBV9, the J gene TRBJ2-7, with 10 bases lining up with TRBD2. The junction had 4 bases not matched to a gene; V was cut back by 4 bases and J by 3 bases. The V gene's germline CDR1 is SGDLS and CDR2 YYNGEE. The CDR3 runs to 14 residues. The CDR3 reads CASSPASGSYEQYF. Here the CDR3 DNA reads TGTGCCAGCAGCCCCGCTAGCGGGAGCTACGAGCAGTACTTC.

The gene calls are TRBV2 and TRBJ2-3; TRBD2 agrees at 10 bases. CDR1 and CDR2 from the germline V gene are SNHLY and FYNNEI. The CDR3 contains 14 residues. The junction had 3 bases not matched to a gene; V was cut back by 6 bases and J by 3 bases. The CDR3 DNA reads TGTGCCAGCAGAATAGCGGGGGGAACAGATACGCAGTATTTT. It encodes CASRIAGGTDTQYF.

V is TRBV4-2 and J is TRBJ1-1; tentatively, D is TRBD1 (6 bases). Germline V CDR1 and CDR2: LGHNA, YNFKEQ. The CDR3 sequence is 13 residues long. Trimming left V 3 bases short and J 8 bases short, with 13 bases between. CDR3 DNA: TGTGCCAGCAGCCATTCCCAGGGGACAGAAGCTTTCTTT. It specifies CASSHSQGTEAFF.

V gene TRBV29-1 combines with J gene TRBJ1-1; D is possibly TRBD1 (5 bases). The CDR3 is 13 amino acids. Per the germline V gene, CDR1 is SQVTM and CDR2 is ANQGSEA. The V end was cut by 8 bases, the J end by 5 bases, with 18 bases between. The CDR3 loop reads CSTTVRRGTEAFF. As DNA, the CDR3 is TGCAGCACCACCGTTCGGAGGGGAACTGAAGCTTTCTTT.

The chain joins TRBV9 to TRBJ2-1; TRBD2 matches 12 bases. The junction had 2 bases not matched to a gene; V was cut back by 0 bases and J by 1 base. The CDR3 is 17 amino acids. The V gene's germline CDR1 is SGDLS and CDR2 YYNGEE. The CDR3: CASSVGLAGGSYNEQFF. CDR3 in DNA: TGTGCCAGCAGCGTAGGCCTAGCGGGAGGGTCCTACAATGAGCAGTTCTTC.

V usage is TRBV7-9 and J usage is TRBJ1-1; weak D call: TRBD1 (6 bases). This CDR3 has 13 amino acids. Trimming took 10 bases from V and 1 from J, leaving 13 bases between them. Germline loops: CDR1 SEHNR, CDR2 FQNEAQ (reference sequence). CDR3 in DNA: TGTGCCACCTGGGGGCAAACGAACACTGAAGCTTTCTTT. Translating it yields CATWGQTNTEAFF.

V gene TRBV7-9 combines with J gene TRBJ1-5, with unresolved D. CDR1 and CDR2 (germline): SEHNR, FQNEAQ (reference sequence). This CDR3 is built from 13 residues. V was cut by 1 base and J by 4 bases, with 5 bases left in between. CDR3 nucleotides: TGTGCCAGCAGCTTAGGACAAAATCAGCCCCAGCATTTT. It translates to CASSLGQNQPQHF.

The V gene is TRBV2, the J gene TRBJ2-1; 9 nucleotides agree with TRBD1. J was trimmed by 8 bases and V by 4 bases; bases with no gene match: 9. Germline-derived CDR1 and CDR2 are SNHLY and FYNNEI. This CDR3 comprises 15 residues. CDR3 amino acids: CASSVVGQGLDEQFF. The CDR3 coding sequence is TGTGCCAGCAGTGTGGTGGGACAGGGTTTAGATGAGCAGTTCTTC. Variable domain in full (rest from reference TRBV2 and TRBJ2-1): EPEVTQTPSHQVTQMGQEVILRCVPISNHLYFYWYRQILGQKVEFLVSFYNNEISEKSEIFDDQFSVERPDGSNFTLKIRSTKLEDSAMYFCASSVVGQGLDEQFFGPGTRLTVL.